Listed below are T cell receptor beta chains from one sample, sequenced in a study of blood T cell repertoires in COVID-19. The method was immunoSEQ multiplex PCR; TCRdb's version includes in-frame clones alone and lacks a portion of them. The table records about 370,000 clones, 89% of them present only once. The material sequenced was peripheral blood. The receptors originated from a woman in her twenties or thirties with COVID-19, enrolled during active disease. CDR3s include the opening cysteine and the closing phenylalanine or tryptophan. Fields, in order: V gene, clone size, D gene, J gene, CDR3 protein, CDR3 DNA. The D gene is left open where the match is weak. For some rows the clone size is stated as once, few or many, or as a class when expanded; others skip it.

TRBV27	.	.	TRBJ2-5	CASSLNGRVGGETQYF	TGTGCCAGCAGTTTAAATGGGAGAGTTGGAGGAGAGACCCAGTACTTC
TRBV7-2	.	TRBD2	TRBJ2-3	CASSLVVAGGSTDTQYF	TGTGCCAGCAGCTTAGTGGTAGCGGGGGGGAGCACAGATACGCAGTATTTT
TRBV19	once	.	TRBJ1-5	CASSIALYSNQPQHF	TGTGCCAGTAGTATCGCGCTTTATAGCAATCAGCCCCAGCATTTT
TRBV19	.	TRBD1	TRBJ1-3	CASSYNLSPGQGGNTIYF	TGTGCCAGTTCCTATAACCTTTCACCGGGACAGGGGGGAAACACCATATATTTT
TRBV9	.	.	TRBJ2-3	CASSVAPYGGAQYF	TGTGCCAGCAGCGTAGCGCCCTACGGAGGGGCGCAGTATTTT
TRBV13	.	.	TRBJ1-1	CASSLSRGTEAFF	TGTGCCAGCAGCTTAAGCAGGGGCACTGAAGCTTTCTTT
TRBV19	.	TRBD2	TRBJ2-3	CASRHTSGGITDTQYF	TGTGCCAGTAGGCATACCAGCGGGGGGATCACAGATACGCAGTATTTT
TRBV5-4	.	TRBD1	TRBJ1-2	CASSPPGQGRTF	TGTGCCAGCAGCCCCCCGGGACAGGGAAGAACCTTC
TRBV9	.	.	TRBJ2-2	CASSVARHSYTGELFF	TGTGCCAGCAGCGTAGCCAGGCACAGTTACACCGGGGAGCTGTTTTTT
TRBV15	.	.	TRBJ1-1	CATSRVRGHTEAFF	TGTGCCACCAGCAGAGTCAGGGGTCACACTGAAGCTTTCTTT
TRBV5-1	.	TRBD1	TRBJ1-2	CASSWDRGGYTF	TGCGCCAGCAGCTGGGACAGAGGGGGCTACACCTTC
TRBV2	few	TRBD1	TRBJ2-2	CASSTMDRGDTGELFF	TGTGCCAGCAGTACAATGGACAGGGGAGACACCGGGGAGCTGTTTTTT
TRBV10-3	once	.	TRBJ1-6	CAISESRGSSYNSPLHF	TGTGCCATCAGTGAGTCGAGGGGGAGCTCCTATAATTCACCCCTCCACTTT
TRBV6-5	.	.	TRBJ1-2	CASSYSIGIRYGYTF	TGTGCCAGCAGTTATTCGATCGGGATTCGATATGGCTACACCTTC
TRBV19	.	.	TRBJ2-1	CASSRRENNEQFF	TGTGCCAGTAGTAGGAGGGAGAACAATGAGCAGTTCTTC
TRBV3-1/TRBV3-2	.	TRBD2	TRBJ2-7	CASSPPGLATSEQYF	TGTGCCAGCAGCCCTCCGGGACTAGCAACATCCGAGCAGTACTTC
TRBV7-2	.	TRBD2	TRBJ2-1	CASSLGSGRIYNEQFF	TGTGCCAGCAGCTTAGGGAGCGGGAGGATTTACAATGAGCAGTTCTTC
TRBV6-5	.	.	TRBJ1-1	CASKVSGFSAAFF	TGTGCCAGCAAGGTTTCCGGGTTCTCCGCAGCTTTCTTT
TRBV5-5	.	TRBD1	TRBJ1-3	CASSQQGSGNTIYF	TGTGCCAGCAGTCAACAGGGGTCTGGAAACACCATATATTTT
TRBV4-2	.	.	TRBJ2-3	CASSQEGGRGVGPTQYF	TGTGCCAGCAGCCAAGAAGGGGGACGGGGGGTAGGACCTACGCAGTATTTT
TRBV15	.	.	TRBJ1-4	CATSRGRYEKLFF	TGTGCCACCAGCAGGGGCCGATATGAAAAACTGTTTTTT
TRBV18	.	TRBD1	TRBJ1-1	CASSLGQKGTEAFF	TGTGCCAGCTCACTGGGACAGAAAGGTACTGAAGCTTTCTTT
TRBV11-2	.	.	TRBJ2-4	CASSPGTNIQYF	TGTGCCAGCAGCCCAGGAACAAACATTCAGTACTTC
TRBV6-4	.	.	TRBJ2-3	CASSDGAGEGGDTQYF	TGTGCCAGCAGTGACGGGGCGGGAGAAGGGGGAGATACGCAGTATTTT
TRBV4-2	.	TRBD1	TRBJ1-3	CASSQDPVQGGNTIYF	TGTGCCAGCAGCCAAGACCCCGTACAGGGGGGAAACACCATATATTTT
TRBV6-1	once	.	TRBJ1-6	CASSEGQGNNSPLHF	TGTGCCAGCAGTGAAGGGCAGGGGAACAATTCACCCCTCCACTTT
TRBV21-1	.	.	TRBJ2-3	CASSSLLAGEGSTDTQYF	TGTGCCAGCAGCTCCCTACTAGCGGGGGAGGGATCCACAGATACGCAGTATTTT
TRBV27	.	.	TRBJ2-2	CASSQGVSGELFF	TGTGCCAGCAGTCAAGGGGTATCCGGGGAGCTGTTTTTT
TRBV9	.	.	TRBJ1-3	CASSTQDSIYSGNTIYF	TGTGCCAGCAGCACACAGGACAGCATTTACTCTGGAAACACCATATATTTT
TRBV5-1	.	.	TRBJ1-2	CASSSSPVPGPYGYTF	TGCGCCAGCAGCTCGTCCCCTGTCCCAGGCCCTTATGGCTACACCTTC
TRBV3-1/TRBV3-2	.	TRBD2	TRBJ2-1	CASSQPPIGLAGVVEQFF	TGTGCCAGCAGCCAACCTCCTATCGGACTAGCGGGGGTGGTGGAGCAGTTCTTC
TRBV11-1	.	.	TRBJ1-2	CASSPTDSNYGYTF	TGTGCCAGCAGCCCTACTGACAGTAACTATGGCTACACCTTC
TRBV18	.	TRBD1	TRBJ2-5	CASSPPGQRGETQYF	TGTGCCAGCTCACCCCCGGGACAGAGGGGAGAGACCCAGTACTTC
TRBV7-2	.	.	TRBJ2-7	CASSLVGSGSRYNNEQYF	TGTGCCAGCAGCTTAGTAGGATCGGGTTCGAGGTACAATAACGAGCAGTACTTC
TRBV7-9	.	.	TRBJ2-2	CASSFPTGELFF	TGTGCCAGCAGCTTCCCGACCGGGGAGCTGTTTTTT
TRBV5-1	.	TRBD1	TRBJ1-4	CASSLNPTGGFNEKLFF	TGCGCCAGCAGCTTAAATCCTACAGGGGGTTTTAATGAAAAACTGTTTTTT
TRBV10-1	.	.	TRBJ2-5	CASRDRRQETQYF	TGCGCCAGCAGAGACAGGCGACAAGAGACCCAGTACTTC
TRBV5-1	.	TRBD1	TRBJ1-6	CASRETGERNSPLHF	TGCGCCAGCAGGGAGACAGGGGAGAGGAATTCACCCCTCCACTTT
TRBV7-9	.	TRBD1	TRBJ2-1	CASSSRTGSPLNSYNEQFF	TGTGCCAGCAGCTCCCGGACAGGTTCCCCCTTAAACTCCTACAATGAGCAGTTCTTC
TRBV9	once	.	TRBJ1-1	CASSASGKNTEAFF	TGTGCCAGCAGCGCCTCCGGGAAGAACACTGAAGCTTTCTTT
TRBV5-1	.	.	TRBJ2-6	CASSQGTAGANVLTF	TGCGCCAGCAGCCAAGGGACTGCTGGGGCCAACGTCCTGACTTTC
TRBV13	.	.	TRBJ2-1	CASSLALSVHEQFF	TGTGCCAGCAGCTTAGCCCTATCTGTGCATGAGCAGTTCTTC
TRBV12-3/TRBV12-4	.	TRBD1	TRBJ1-1	CASSLQGGTEAFF	TGTGCCAGCAGTCTCCAGGGGGGCACTGAAGCTTTCTTT
TRBV7-2	once	TRBD1	TRBJ1-2	CASSYPGQGHGYTF	TGTGCCAGCAGCTATCCGGGACAGGGGCATGGCTACACCTTC
TRBV7-9	.	TRBD2	TRBJ2-1	CASSLIGTSGRSEQFF	TGTGCCAGCAGCTTAATAGGGACTAGCGGGAGAAGTGAGCAGTTCTTC
TRBV9	.	TRBD2	TRBJ2-2	CASSLHLTSVTGELFF	TGTGCCAGCAGCTTGCACCTGACTAGCGTCACCGGGGAGCTGTTTTTT
TRBV29-1	.	TRBD1	TRBJ1-1	CSVARDSMNTEAFF	TGCAGCGTAGCCCGGGACAGCATGAACACTGAAGCTTTCTTT
TRBV11-2	once	.	TRBJ2-1	CASSPSGGADREQFF	TGTGCCAGCAGCCCCAGTGGGGGGGCAGACCGAGAGCAGTTCTTC
TRBV28	.	TRBD1	TRBJ2-3	CASSFLLRGPADTQYF	TGTGCCAGCAGTTTCCTATTGAGGGGGCCCGCAGATACGCAGTATTTT
TRBV6-2/TRBV6-3	.	.	TRBJ1-1	CASSRGYGTEAFF	TGTGCCAGCAGTCGCGGTTACGGAACTGAAGCTTTCTTT
TRBV9	.	TRBD1	TRBJ1-2	CASSSPGQGIAYGYTF	TGTGCCAGCAGCTCCCCGGGACAGGGTATTGCCTATGGCTACACCTTC
TRBV18	.	TRBD1	TRBJ2-7	CASSPTTGIPHEQYF	TGTGCCAGCTCACCAACGACAGGGATTCCCCACGAGCAGTACTTC
TRBV11-2	.	.	TRBJ1-1	CASSLVRGGTEAFF	TGTGCCAGCAGCTTAGTCCGAGGGGGCACTGAAGCTTTCTTT
TRBV6-2/TRBV6-3	.	TRBD2	TRBJ2-4	CASSLAGGVIQYF	TGTGCCAGCAGCTTAGCGGGAGGCGTCATTCAGTACTTC
TRBV19	once	TRBD1	TRBJ2-2	CASRRQGTGELFF	TGTGCCAGTAGGCGACAGGGCACCGGGGAGCTGTTTTTT
TRBV18	few	.	TRBJ2-7	CASSPTDSPYEQYF	TGTGCCAGCTCACCAACGGACAGTCCCTACGAGCAGTACTTC
TRBV15	.	.	TRBJ2-4	CATSRDLGQGWAKNIQYF	TGTGCCACCAGCAGAGATCTTGGGCAGGGTTGGGCCAAAAACATTCAGTACTTC
TRBV19	.	TRBD1	TRBJ2-5	CASSRQGARETQYF	TGTGCCAGTAGCCGACAGGGGGCTAGGGAGACCCAGTACTTC
TRBV4-3	.	.	TRBJ1-6	CASSQDLFGGDDNSPLHF	TGCGCCAGCAGCCAAGATCTTTTTGGGGGGGACGATAATTCACCCCTCCACTTT